This entry features one TCR beta chain sequence. The target of this receptor is not known. No base qualities exist here, and no much larger clone lies one base off it. Deletion took 4 bases off V and 0 bases off J, with a span of 14 bases between the germline ends. From a lookup of the germline V gene, CDR1 and CDR2 are SGDLS and YYNGEE. Its CDR3 holds 16 amino acids, cysteine through phenylalanine. The entry retains the CDR3 DNA only, 48 bases that are in frame from base 1. To prepare the library, the immunoSEQ multiplex PCR assay was applied. TCRdb took this table from immuneACCESS and kept in-frame rearrangements with V and J called. Such tables lack part of the clones; where checked against another copy, unresolved V genes explain under half of the gap, and the rest is unexplained. The sample profile shows fewer than 75,000 clones; around nine tenths of them were found once. Approximately 5.3% of the sample is held by the ten biggest clonotypes.

The data originate from a study of T cell changes during pregnancy in multiple sclerosis (dated by TCRdb to between 2018 and 2021). With respect to the entire study: Changes in the T cell repertoire over the course of pregnancy were examined in this study in women with multiple sclerosis.

This receptor was obtained from a female donor with multiple sclerosis, enrolled in a pregnancy study. The sample here was CD8+ T cells from peripheral blood mononuclear cells, taken before pregnancy. The rearranged chain carries TRBV9 and TRBJ2-1, with TRBD2 as a weak D call on 5 bases. The CDR3 protein sequence reads: CASSFRTAASYNEQFF. The DNA reads as follows: TGTGCCAGCAGCTTCCGGACTGCAGCCTCCTACAATGAGCAGTTCTTC.